One sample yielded the 14 T cell receptor beta chains listed below, sequenced in a study of beta chain features in type 1 diabetes. Study results and limitations: The study found moderately but significantly shorter TCRB CDR3s in all four CD4+ subsets of Type 1 diabetes patients.

Their cognate antigens are unknown. As every portion of the isolated RNA was reverse transcribed, the sequencing read expressed TCRB transcripts. TCRdb's copy holds only in-frame clones and misses some; the assay was immunoSEQ multiplex PCR. The data contain 640,000 or so clones, 13% of them seen just once; the ten biggest clones take up less than 0.025%. Specimen: naive CD4+ T cells from blood. Receptor source: a man between 18 and 29 years old with type 1 diabetes.

This chain connects TRBV5-1 to TRBJ2-7; D gene ambiguous. The CDR3 totals 14 residues. Germline assignment: CDR1 SGHRS and CDR2 YFSETQ. Trimming pared 4 bases from V and 0 bases from J, leaving 11 bases between. The CDR3, as DNA: TGCGCCAGCAGCGTTGACCCGAGCTCCTACGAGCAGTACTTC. Translation: CASSVDPSSYEQYF.

This chain uses TRBV29-1 with TRBJ2-1; maybe TRBD2 (7 bases). This CDR3 is built from 14 residues. Germline CDR1 SQVTM, CDR2 ANQGSEA. The V gene lost 7 bases and the J gene lost 7 bases, with 20 bases spanning the gap. As DNA, the CDR3 is TGCAGCGCTGCACCCGTAGAGGGGGGGAATGAGCAGTTCTTC. Protein sequence: CSAAPVEGGNEQFF.

The chain uses TRBV6-6 and TRBJ2-7; tentatively, D is TRBD2 (7 bases). Germline V gene lookup returns CDR1 MNHNY and CDR2 SVGAGI (reference sequence). The V end was cut by 10 bases, the J end by 4 bases, with 17 bases between. CDR3 length: 13 residues. CDR3 in amino acids: CATGGRDMYEQYF. The DNA for the CDR3 is TGTGCCACGGGGGGCAGGGACATGTACGAGCAGTACTTC.

This chain joins TRBV7-9 and TRBJ1-2; D gene unclear. Germline V CDR1 and CDR2: SEHNR, FQNEAQ (reference sequence). V lost 0 bases to trimming and J lost 3 bases, with 8 bases between them. The CDR3 covers 14 residues. The CDR3 is CASSLAPSHYGYTF. DNA of the CDR3: TGTGCCAGCAGCTTAGCACCATCCCACTATGGCTACACCTTC. Using reference TRBV7-9 and TRBJ1-2 for the parts outside the CDR3, the full variable domain is DTGVSQNPRHKITKRGQNVTFRCDPISEHNRLYWYRQTLGQGPEFLTYFQNEAQLEKSRLLSDRFSAERPKGSFSTLEIQRTEQGDSAMYLCASSLAPSHYGYTFGSGTRLTVV.

Written as DNA, the CDR3 is TGCAGCGTTTACCGGGACAGATATGGCTACACCTTC. Its protein is CSVYRDRYGYTF. The chain is built from TRBV29-1 and TRBJ1-2, with TRBD1 identical over 7 bases. V was clipped by 5 bases and J by 5 bases; unmatched bases: 5. Germline V lookup: CDR1 SQVTM, CDR2 ANQGSEA. The CDR3 loop spans 12 amino acids.

Only a few counts were recorded for this clone. The V and J genes are TRBV7-6 and TRBJ2-5, with TRBD1 identical over 7 bases. This CDR3 region has 14 residues. Per the germline V gene, CDR1 is SGHVS and CDR2 is FNYEAQ. With V trimmed by 10 bases and J by 4 bases, 12 bases remained unmatched. The CDR3 spells CANGRQGDRETQYF. CDR3 DNA sequence: TGTGCCAACGGACGACAGGGTGATCGAGAGACCCAGTACTTC.

This clone occurred a few times. DNA for the CDR3: TGTGCCAGCAGCTCGCCGTCCAGGGGTAACGGGGAGCTGTTTTTT. Protein: CASSSPSRGNGELFF. This rearrangement joins TRBV5-4 to TRBJ2-2, with a weak D call TRBD1 (6 bases). The V gene lost 3 bases and the J gene lost 7 bases, with 16 bases spanning the gap. CDR3 size: 15 residues. CDR1 is SGHNT, CDR2 YYREEE, per germline (reference sequence).

This clone was seen only a few times. The same CDR3 is also encoded by other DNA sequences in this sample. The CDR3 DNA reads TGTGCCAGCAGCTTACAGGGGGCGGGCTATGGCTACACCTTC. It encodes CASSLQGAGYGYTF. The chain employs TRBV7-9 and TRBJ1-2, with TRBD1 matching over 8 bases. Per the germline V gene, CDR1 is SEHNR and CDR2 is FQNEAQ (reference sequence). With V trimmed by 2 bases and J by 4 bases, 3 bases remained unmatched. The CDR3 covers 14 residues. Full variable domain (remainder filled in from reference TRBV7-9 and TRBJ1-2): DTGVSQNPRHKITKRGQNVTFRCDPISEHNRLYWYRQTLGQGPEFLTYFQNEAQLEKSRLLSDRFSAERPKGSFSTLEIQRTEQGDSAMYLCASSLQGAGYGYTFGSGTRLTVV.

This chain links TRBV30 with TRBJ2-5, with a possible D match to TRBD1 (5 bases). Per the germline V gene, CDR1 is GTSNPN and CDR2 is SVGIG (reference sequence). V lost 0 bases and J lost 2, with 7 bases in between. The CDR3 runs 13 residues. The CDR3 sequence is CAWSVNRQETQYF. CDR3 nucleotide sequence: TGTGCCTGGAGTGTAAACAGGCAAGAGACCCAGTACTTC.

The gene calls are TRBV21-1 and TRBJ1-2; the D call in the table, TRBD1, was not verified against the DNA. TRBV21-1 is given as a pseudogene. The CDR3 has 15 amino acids. CDR3 sequence (DNA): TGTGCCAGCAGCAAAGCGATGGCCAGATTTGGTGGCTACACCTTC. Translation: CASSKAMARFGGYTF.

DNA for the CDR3: TGTGCCTGGGGTCGCGCAGGGGCCTACGAGCAGTACTTC. Residues: CAWGRAGAYEQYF. The J gene is TRBJ2-5, the V gene TRBV30; TRBD1 might be the D (6 bases). The J call could be wrong; TRBJ2-7 is a better fit for the DNA end. The CDR3 loop spans 13 amino acids. Germline loops: CDR1 GTSNPN, CDR2 SVGIG (reference sequence).

The sample holds a few counts of this clone. As DNA, the CDR3 is TGTGCCAGCAGCCTGACGGGGTATGGAAACACCATATATTTT. Translated, it gives CASSLTGYGNTIYF. The J gene is TRBJ1-3, the V gene TRBV25-1; no clear D. Germline V lookup: CDR1 MGHDK, CDR2 SYGVNS. The length of the CDR3 is 14 residues. With 6 bases removed from V and 3 bases from J, the gap between germline ends came to 12 bases.

The gene calls are TRBV6-5 and TRBJ2-5; D unresolved. The CDR3 length is 13 residues. Trimming pared 5 bases from V and 7 bases from J, leaving 14 bases between. Germline loops: CDR1 MNHEY, CDR2 SVGAGI. CDR3 DNA: TGTGCCAGCAGTCAACCGGGCCCGGGGACCCAGTACTTC. This gives the protein CASSQPGPGTQYF.

The chain links TRBV7-3 to TRBJ2-5; TRBD2 agrees at 10 bases. This CDR3 contains 15 residues. The germline gives CDR1 SGHTA, CDR2 FQGTGA. J lost 2 bases, V lost 5 bases, and 5 bases had no gene match. In DNA form, the CDR3 reads TGTGCCAGCAGCCCGCTAGCGGGGGAACAAGAGACCCAGTACTTC. Its protein is CASSPLAGEQETQYF.